This paragraph reports one TCR beta chain. What it binds is not known. This PCR relied on a set of 60 Vbeta primers and 13 Jbeta primers. Assay: immunoSEQ multiplex PCR; the TCRdb copy retains only in-frame clones and omits some. This sample has around 120,000 clones, with approximately 80% found just once. The CDR3 has 14 amino acids. V trimming: 1 base; J trimming: 4 bases; junction bases outside the gene matches: 3. Germline V gene sequence: CDR1 SEHNR, CDR2 FQNEAQ (reference sequence). The data were taken from a study of cytomegalovirus exposure and HLA in healthy donors. Overall study context: Around 81% of 398 genotyped donors fell in the Caucasian-associated ancestry cluster.

At the time of sampling, donors were nominally healthy, though unrecorded immune exposures were likely. Study results and caveats: Presence/absence analyses rested on an assumption that sequencing depth was roughly uniform across donors. TCR beta V- and J-gene trimming was later associated with a missense DCLRE1C variant.

Material: PBMCs. The gene calls are TRBV7-9 and TRBJ2-7, with 8 positions matching TRBD1. This TCR came from a female donor in good health and CMV-seropositive. CDR3 sequence (DNA): TGTGCCAGCAGCTTAGGGACAGGGAGATACGAGCAGTACTTC. Protein: CASSLGTGRYEQYF.